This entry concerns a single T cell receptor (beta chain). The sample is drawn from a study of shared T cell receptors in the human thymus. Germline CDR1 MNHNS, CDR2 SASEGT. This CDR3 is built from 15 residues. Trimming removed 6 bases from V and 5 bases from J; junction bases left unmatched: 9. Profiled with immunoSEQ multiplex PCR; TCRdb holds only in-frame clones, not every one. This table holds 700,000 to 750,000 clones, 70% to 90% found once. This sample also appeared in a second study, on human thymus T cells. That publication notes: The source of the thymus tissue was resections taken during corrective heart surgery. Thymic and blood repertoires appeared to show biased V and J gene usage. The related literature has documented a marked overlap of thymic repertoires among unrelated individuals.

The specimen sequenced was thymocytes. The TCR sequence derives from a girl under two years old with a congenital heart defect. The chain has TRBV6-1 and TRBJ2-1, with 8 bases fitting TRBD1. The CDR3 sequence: CASSLDRGWDNEQFF. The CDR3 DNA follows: TGTGCCAGCAGCCTCGACAGGGGATGGGACAATGAGCAGTTCTTC.